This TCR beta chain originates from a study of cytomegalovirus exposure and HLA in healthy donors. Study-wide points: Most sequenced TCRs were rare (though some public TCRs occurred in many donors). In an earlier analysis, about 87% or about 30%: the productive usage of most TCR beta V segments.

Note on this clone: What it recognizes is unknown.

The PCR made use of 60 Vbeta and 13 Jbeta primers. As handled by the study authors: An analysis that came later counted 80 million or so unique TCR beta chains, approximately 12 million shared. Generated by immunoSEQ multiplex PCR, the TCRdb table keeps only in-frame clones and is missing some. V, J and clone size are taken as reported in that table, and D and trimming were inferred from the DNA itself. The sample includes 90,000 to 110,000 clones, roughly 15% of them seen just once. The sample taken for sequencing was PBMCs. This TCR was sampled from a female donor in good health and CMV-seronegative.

CDR3: CASSLDLRGDSTDTQYF. The CDR3 region has the DNA TGTGCCAGCAGCTTAGATCTGCGGGGGGATAGCACAGATACGCAGTATTTT. The chain employs TRBV7-8 and TRBJ2-3, with 8 bases that match TRBD2. CDR3 length equals 17 residues. Germline lookup yields CDR1 SGHVS and CDR2 FQNEAQ. V dropped 1 base and J dropped 0; count of bases not matched to a gene: 6. Full variable domain (outside the CDR3, taken from reference TRBV7-8 and TRBJ2-3): GAGVSQSPRYKVAKRGQDVALRCDPISGHVSLFWYQQALGQGPEFLTYFQNEAQLDKSGLPSDRFFAERPEGSVSTLKIQRTQQEDSAVYLCASSLDLRGDSTDTQYFGPGTRLTVL.